Below are 15 T cell receptor beta chains sequenced from a single sample in a study of blood T cell repertoires in COVID-19. Repertoires were generated with immunoSEQ multiplex PCR, while TCRdb's copy carries only in-frame clones and drops some. This sample yields some 55,000 clones, of which approximately 80% are seen a single time; roughly 45% belongs to the top ten. Material: peripheral blood. These receptors were taken from a man between 65 and 79 years old with active or convalescent COVID-19.

The chain carries TRBV11-2 and TRBJ1-1; D possibly corresponds to TRBD1 (6 bases). The CDR3 spans 13 residues. In germline, CDR1 is SGHAT, CDR2 FQNNGV. With 5 bases removed from V and 2 bases from J, the gap between germline ends came to 9 bases. The CDR3 here is CASSGQLNTEAFF. As DNA, the CDR3 is TGTGCCAGCAGCGGACAGTTAAACACTGAAGCTTTCTTT.

V gene TRBV19 combines with J gene TRBJ2-5; the match to TRBD2 covers 9 bases. The CDR3 sequence is 15 residues long. The V gene end was trimmed by 3 bases and the J gene end by 2 bases; junction bases not matched to a gene: 4. The germline gives CDR1 LNHDA, CDR2 SQIVND (reference sequence). CDR3 DNA: TGTGCCAGTAGTATTTTAGCGGGAGCTCAAGAGACCCAGTACTTC. Encoded protein: CASSILAGAQETQYF.

The gene calls are TRBV5-1 and TRBJ2-3; a possible D gene is TRBD2 (6 bases). Germline V gene sequence: CDR1 SGHRS, CDR2 YFSETQ. V gave up 5 bases and J gave up 2 bases, with 18 bases separating them. The CDR3 runs 16 residues. CDR3 region: CASRPYSGRFTDTQYF. Written as DNA, the CDR3 is TGCGCCAGCAGACCCTACTCTGGGAGGTTCACAGATACGCAGTATTTT.

The chain joins TRBV19 to TRBJ1-4, with TRBD1 matching over 9 bases. This CDR3 is built from 18 residues. Germline V gives CDR1 LNHDA, CDR2 SQIVND (reference sequence). V shed 4 bases, J shed 0 bases, and the junction held 9 bases outside the gene matches. The CDR3 nucleotides read TGTGCCAGTAGTAGGGGACAGGGCCTCCGTGCAACTAATGAAAAACTGTTTTTT. This sequence encodes CASSRGQGLRATNEKLFF. The variable domain in full, with the rest retrieved from reference TRBV19 and TRBJ1-4, is DGGITQSPKYLFRKEGQNVTLSCEQNLNHDAMYWYRQDPGQGLRLIYYSQIVNDFQKGDIAEGYSVSREKKESFPLTVTSAQKNPTAFYLCASSRGQGLRATNEKLFFGSGTQLSVL.

V usage is TRBV12-5 and J usage is TRBJ2-5; 7 nucleotides agree with TRBD1. CDR3 size: 15 residues. V trimming: 1 base; J trimming: 5 bases; junction bases outside the gene matches: 7. Per the germline V gene, CDR1 is LGHNT and CDR2 is FRNRAP. As DNA, the CDR3 is TGTGCTAGTGGTTTGGGACAGGGATACGGGGAGACCCAGTACTTC. Translated: CASGLGQGYGETQYF.

This chain uses TRBV14 with TRBJ1-5; 9 bases line up with TRBD1. The length of the CDR3 is 15 residues. The V segment lost 1 base and the J segment 9 bases; nucleotides outside the gene matches: 7. The germline CDR1 and CDR2 sequences are SGHDN and FVKESK. CDR3 region: CASSQGTGAGGPQHF. DNA for the CDR3: TGTGCCAGCAGCCAAGGGACAGGGGCCGGGGGGCCCCAGCATTTT.

The chain uses TRBV9 and TRBJ2-3; 10 bases are shared with TRBD1. The junction had 6 bases not matched to a gene; V was cut back by 6 bases and J by 2 bases. CDR1 and CDR2 from the germline V gene are SGDLS and YYNGEE. The CDR3 is made up of 15 amino acids. CDR3 DNA sequence: TGTGCCAGCACCCCGACAGGGGGCCACACAGATACGCAGTATTTT. Amino acid sequence: CASTPTGGHTDTQYF.

The genes are TRBV7-2 and TRBJ2-7, with 10 bases matching TRBD2. V shed 5 bases, J shed 6 bases, and the junction held 7 bases outside the gene matches. CDR1 and CDR2 (germline): SGHTA, FQGNSA. The CDR3 length is 14 residues. Written as DNA, the CDR3 is TGTGCCAGCAGCCTTGGCAGCGGGAGGGCCGAGCAGTACTTC. Protein product: CASSLGSGRAEQYF.

This clone showed up just a few times. The chain carries TRBV19 and TRBJ2-3; TRBD1 aligns across 7 bases. V dropped 5 bases and J dropped 5; count of bases not matched to a gene: 4. The CDR3 contains 13 residues. Germline-derived CDR1 and CDR2 are LNHDA and SQIVND (reference sequence). The CDR3 reads CASSDRDIDTQYF. Here the CDR3 DNA reads TGTGCCAGTAGTGACAGGGATATAGATACGCAGTATTTT.

Here the CDR3 reads CASSLEGGGGTEAFF. The CDR3, as DNA: TGCGCCAGCAGCTTGGAAGGGGGCGGCGGCACTGAAGCTTTCTTT. The genes are TRBV5-1 and TRBJ1-1; the match to TRBD1 covers 7 bases. The V gene end was trimmed by 0 bases and the J gene end by 4 bases; junction bases not matched to a gene: 6. The CDR3 totals 15 residues. Germline lookup yields CDR1 SGHRS and CDR2 YFSETQ.

V and J are TRBV28 and TRBJ1-1; 9 nucleotides line up with TRBD1. CDR1 is MDHEN, CDR2 SYDVKM, per germline. Unmatched junction bases numbered 7, after V lost 5 bases and J lost 6 bases. The CDR3 runs to 14 residues. The CDR3 sequence is CASSDRDRAPEAFF. CDR3 bases: TGTGCCAGCAGTGACCGGGACAGGGCTCCTGAAGCTTTCTTT.

The chain combines TRBV14 with TRBJ1-1, with 7 bases that match TRBD1. Germline values: CDR1 SGHDN, CDR2 FVKESK. The CDR3 totals 15 residues. Trimming took 10 bases from V and 1 from J; bases not matched to a gene: 12. The CDR3 here is CATQGDGDSNTEAFF. The CDR3, as DNA: TGTGCCACCCAGGGGGACGGGGATTCGAACACTGAAGCTTTCTTT.

The chain is built from TRBV3-1 (or the pseudogene TRBV3-2) and TRBJ1-1; no definite D call. Trimming stripped 1 base from V and 6 bases from J, with 3 bases between. The CDR3 is 11 amino acids. Germline V lookup: CDR1 LGHDT, CDR2 YNNKEL (reference sequence). The CDR3: CASSQASEAFF. Here the CDR3 DNA reads TGTGCCAGCAGCCAAGCCTCTGAAGCTTTCTTT.

The chain employs TRBV28 and TRBJ1-2; 7 nucleotides line up with TRBD1. The V and J ends lost 5 bases and 0 bases, in that order; junction bases with no gene match: 9. This CDR3 spans 16 amino acids. CDR1 is MDHEN, CDR2 SYDVKM, per germline. CDR3 protein: CASSGTRQGANYGYTF. Here the CDR3 DNA reads TGTGCCAGCAGTGGGACCAGACAGGGAGCTAACTATGGCTACACCTTC.

The chain employs TRBV19 and TRBJ1-5; 8 nucleotides match TRBD1. The CDR3 has 17 amino acids. Losses at the gene ends were 8 bases for V and 5 bases for J; bases not matched to a gene: 17. Germline V lookup: CDR1 LNHDA, CDR2 SQIVND (reference sequence). CDR3: CASFPGQGPYLDQPQHF. In DNA, the CDR3 is TGTGCCAGTTTTCCCGGACAGGGCCCATATCTTGATCAGCCCCAGCATTTT.